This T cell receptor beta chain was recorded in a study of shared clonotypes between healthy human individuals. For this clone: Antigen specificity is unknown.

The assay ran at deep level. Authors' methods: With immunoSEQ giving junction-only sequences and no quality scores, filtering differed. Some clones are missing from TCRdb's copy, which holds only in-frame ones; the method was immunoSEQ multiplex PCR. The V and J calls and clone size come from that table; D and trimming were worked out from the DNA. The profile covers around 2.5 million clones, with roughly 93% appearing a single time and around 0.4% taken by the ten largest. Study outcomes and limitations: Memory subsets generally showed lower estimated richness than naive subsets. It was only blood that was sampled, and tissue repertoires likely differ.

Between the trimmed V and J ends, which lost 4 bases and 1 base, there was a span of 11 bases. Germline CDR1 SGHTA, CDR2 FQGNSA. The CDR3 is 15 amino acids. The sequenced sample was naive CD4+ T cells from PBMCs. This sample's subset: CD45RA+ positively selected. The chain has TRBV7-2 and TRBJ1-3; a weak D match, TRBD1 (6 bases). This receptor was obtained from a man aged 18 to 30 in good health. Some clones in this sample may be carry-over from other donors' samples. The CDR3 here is CASSWRGGSGNTIYF. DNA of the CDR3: TGTGCCAGCAGCTGGCGAGGGGGGTCTGGAAACACCATATATTTT.